A selection of T cell receptor beta chains follows, all from one sample in a study of blood T cell repertoires in COVID-19. Profiling relied on immunoSEQ multiplex PCR, and the TCRdb table lists in-frame clones only, not all of them. Here the sample spans some 90,000 clones, around 89% being singletons. The sequenced material came from peripheral blood. Source of these receptors: a woman of 80 years or more with active or convalescent COVID-19. The CDR3 runs from the conserved cysteine through the conserved F or W. Each record gives: clone size, D gene, V gene, J gene, CDR3 protein, CDR3 DNA. D genes are given only for firm matches. The size entry is marked missing in some rows and otherwise reads once, few, many or a size class.

clone_size: once; d_call: TRBD2; v_call: TRBV7-8; j_call: TRBJ2-5; cdr3_aa: CASSSRLAGGETQYF; cdr3_nt: TGTGCCAGCAGCTCAAGACTAGCGGGTGGGGAGACCCAGTACTTC
clone_size: -; d_call: TRBD1; v_call: TRBV29-1; j_call: TRBJ2-2; cdr3_aa: CSVRTRDRNTGELFF; cdr3_nt: TGCAGCGTGCGAACCCGGGACAGGAACACCGGGGAGCTGTTTTTT
clone_size: once; d_call: TRBD2; v_call: TRBV7-2; j_call: TRBJ2-2; cdr3_aa: CASSRPGLGAGELFF; cdr3_nt: TGTGCCAGCAGCCGCCCGGGACTAGGTGCCGGGGAGCTGTTTTTT
clone_size: -; d_call: -; v_call: TRBV19; j_call: TRBJ1-2; cdr3_aa: CASSEGVYGYTF; cdr3_nt: TGTGCCAGTAGTGAAGGGGTCTATGGCTACACCTTC
clone_size: -; d_call: -; v_call: TRBV2; j_call: TRBJ2-3; cdr3_aa: CASSVTSTDTQYF; cdr3_nt: TGTGCCAGCAGTGTTACTAGCACAGATACGCAGTATTTT
clone_size: -; d_call: TRBD1; v_call: TRBV5-8; j_call: TRBJ2-7; cdr3_aa: CASSLTDRGYEQYF; cdr3_nt: TGTGCCAGCAGCTTGACGGACAGGGGCTACGAGCAGTACTTC
clone_size: -; d_call: -; v_call: TRBV27; j_call: TRBJ2-5; cdr3_aa: CASIPKRGYGETQYF; cdr3_nt: TGTGCCAGCATCCCCAAGAGAGGGTACGGGGAGACCCAGTACTTC
clone_size: -; d_call: TRBD2; v_call: TRBV24-1; j_call: TRBJ2-5; cdr3_aa: CATSSGLAGVETQYF; cdr3_nt: TGTGCCACCAGTTCTGGACTAGCGGGCGTTGAGACCCAGTACTTC
clone_size: -; d_call: TRBD2; v_call: TRBV18; j_call: TRBJ2-1; cdr3_aa: CASSPGTSGTYNEQFF; cdr3_nt: TGTGCCAGCTCACCCGGGACTAGCGGGACCTACAATGAGCAGTTCTTC
clone_size: -; d_call: TRBD2; v_call: TRBV7-6; j_call: TRBJ2-3; cdr3_aa: CASSLRLAGTDTQYF; cdr3_nt: TGTGCCAGCAGCCTCAGACTAGCGGGAACAGATACGCAGTATTTT
clone_size: -; d_call: -; v_call: TRBV6-2/TRBV6-3; j_call: TRBJ1-6; cdr3_aa: CASSVTGYGDSPLHF; cdr3_nt: TGTGCCAGCAGCGTCACAGGGTATGGGGATTCACCCCTCCACTTT
clone_size: -; d_call: TRBD1; v_call: TRBV28; j_call: TRBJ1-5; cdr3_aa: CASTRPPGQGSPPQHF; cdr3_nt: TGTGCCAGCACCAGACCCCCGGGACAGGGATCTCCGCCCCAGCATTTT
clone_size: -; d_call: TRBD2; v_call: TRBV7-2; j_call: TRBJ2-1; cdr3_aa: CASSTQGLAIGEQFF; cdr3_nt: TGTGCCAGCAGCACCCAGGGACTAGCCATCGGGGAGCAGTTCTTC
clone_size: -; d_call: -; v_call: TRBV9; j_call: TRBJ2-1; cdr3_aa: CASDSGSSYNEQFF; cdr3_nt: TGTGCCAGCGATTCGGGAAGCTCCTACAATGAGCAGTTCTTC
clone_size: -; d_call: TRBD2; v_call: TRBV7-2; j_call: TRBJ2-7; cdr3_aa: CASGTRESYEQYF; cdr3_nt: TGTGCCAGCGGGACTAGGGAAAGCTACGAGCAGTACTTC
clone_size: -; d_call: -; v_call: TRBV6-2/TRBV6-3; j_call: TRBJ1-1; cdr3_aa: CASSYSAGVYTEAFF; cdr3_nt: TGTGCCAGCAGTTACTCGGCAGGGGTTTACACTGAAGCTTTCTTT
clone_size: -; d_call: -; v_call: TRBV29-1; j_call: TRBJ2-1; cdr3_aa: CSVDSGGYNEQFF; cdr3_nt: TGCAGCGTTGATTCAGGAGGTTACAATGAGCAGTTCTTC
clone_size: -; d_call: -; v_call: TRBV25-1; j_call: TRBJ2-3; cdr3_aa: CASSEPGRDTQYF; cdr3_nt: TGTGCCAGCAGTGAACCAGGGCGAGATACGCAGTATTTT
clone_size: few; d_call: -; v_call: TRBV28; j_call: TRBJ1-1; cdr3_aa: CATGLTTEAFF; cdr3_nt: TGTGCTACAGGGTTAACGACTGAAGCTTTCTTT
clone_size: -; d_call: TRBD1; v_call: TRBV5-4; j_call: TRBJ2-5; cdr3_aa: CASSSRQGGETQYF; cdr3_nt: TGTGCCAGCAGCAGCAGACAGGGCGGGGAGACCCAGTACTTC